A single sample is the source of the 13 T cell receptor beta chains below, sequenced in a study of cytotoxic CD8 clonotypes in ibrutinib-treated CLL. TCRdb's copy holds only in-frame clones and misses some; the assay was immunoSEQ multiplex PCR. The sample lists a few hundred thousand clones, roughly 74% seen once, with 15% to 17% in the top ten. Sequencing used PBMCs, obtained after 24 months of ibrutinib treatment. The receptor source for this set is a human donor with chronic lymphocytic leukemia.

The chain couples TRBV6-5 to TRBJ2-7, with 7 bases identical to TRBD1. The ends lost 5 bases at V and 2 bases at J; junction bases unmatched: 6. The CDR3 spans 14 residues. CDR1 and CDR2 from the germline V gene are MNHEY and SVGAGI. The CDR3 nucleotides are TGTGCCAGCAGTCATAACAGGGGACCCTACGAGCAGTACTTC. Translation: CASSHNRGPYEQYF.

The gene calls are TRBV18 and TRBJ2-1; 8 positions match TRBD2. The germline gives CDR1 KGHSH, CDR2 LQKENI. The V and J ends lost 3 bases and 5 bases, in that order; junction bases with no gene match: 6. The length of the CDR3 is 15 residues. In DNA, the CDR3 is TGTGCCAGCTCACCCCAAGCGGGAGACCACAATGAGCAGTTCTTC. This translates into CASSPQAGDHNEQFF.

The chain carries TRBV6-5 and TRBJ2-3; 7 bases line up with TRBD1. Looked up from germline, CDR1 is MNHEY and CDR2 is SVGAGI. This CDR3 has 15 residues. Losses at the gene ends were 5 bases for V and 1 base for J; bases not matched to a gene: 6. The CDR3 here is CASSTEGAGTDTQYF. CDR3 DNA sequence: TGTGCCAGCAGTACCGAGGGGGCCGGCACAGATACGCAGTATTTT.

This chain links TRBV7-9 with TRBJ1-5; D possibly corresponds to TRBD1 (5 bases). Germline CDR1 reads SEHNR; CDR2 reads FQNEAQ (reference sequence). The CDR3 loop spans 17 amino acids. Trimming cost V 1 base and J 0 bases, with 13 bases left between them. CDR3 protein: CASSLGSGTTSNQPQHF. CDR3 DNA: TGTGCCAGCAGCTTAGGATCCGGGACGACTAGCAATCAGCCCCAGCATTTT.

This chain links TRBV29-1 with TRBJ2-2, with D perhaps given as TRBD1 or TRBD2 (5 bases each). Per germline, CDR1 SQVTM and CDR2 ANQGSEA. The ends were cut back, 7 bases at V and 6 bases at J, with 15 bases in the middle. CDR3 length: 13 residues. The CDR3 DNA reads TGCAGCGCCCAGGCCCTGGGGGCCGGGGAGCTGTTTTTT. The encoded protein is CSAQALGAGELFF.

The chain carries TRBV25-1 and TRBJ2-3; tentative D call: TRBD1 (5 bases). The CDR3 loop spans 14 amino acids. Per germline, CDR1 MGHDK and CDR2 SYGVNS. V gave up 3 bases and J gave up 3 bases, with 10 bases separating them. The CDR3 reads CASSEAGSTDTQYF. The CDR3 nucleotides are TGTGCCAGCAGTGAGGCAGGGTCAACAGATACGCAGTATTTT.

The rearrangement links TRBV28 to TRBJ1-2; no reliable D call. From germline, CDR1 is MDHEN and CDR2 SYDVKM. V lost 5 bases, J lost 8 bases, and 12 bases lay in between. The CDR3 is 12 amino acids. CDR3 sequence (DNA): TGTGCCAGCAGTGTACGCGTGGGAGGCTACACCTTC. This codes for CASSVRVGGYTF.

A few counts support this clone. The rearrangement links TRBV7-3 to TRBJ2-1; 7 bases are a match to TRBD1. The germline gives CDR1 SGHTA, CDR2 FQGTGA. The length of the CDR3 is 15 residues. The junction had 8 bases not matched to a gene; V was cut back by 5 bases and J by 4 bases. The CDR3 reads CASSLGQTHYNEQFF. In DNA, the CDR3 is TGTGCCAGCAGCCTGGGACAGACGCATTACAATGAGCAGTTCTTC.

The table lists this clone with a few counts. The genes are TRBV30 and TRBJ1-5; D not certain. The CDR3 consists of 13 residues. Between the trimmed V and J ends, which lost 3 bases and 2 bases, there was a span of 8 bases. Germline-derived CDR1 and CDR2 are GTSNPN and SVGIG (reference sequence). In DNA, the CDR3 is TGTGCCTGGAGCGTTGATGGCAATCAGCCCCAGCATTTT. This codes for CAWSVDGNQPQHF.

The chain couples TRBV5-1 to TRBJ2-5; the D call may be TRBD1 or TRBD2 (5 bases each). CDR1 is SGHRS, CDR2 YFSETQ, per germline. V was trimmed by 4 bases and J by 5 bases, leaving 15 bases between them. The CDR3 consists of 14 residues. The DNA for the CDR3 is TGCGCCAGCAGCGCGGTGGGGGTCACGGAGACCCAGTACTTC. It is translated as CASSAVGVTETQYF.

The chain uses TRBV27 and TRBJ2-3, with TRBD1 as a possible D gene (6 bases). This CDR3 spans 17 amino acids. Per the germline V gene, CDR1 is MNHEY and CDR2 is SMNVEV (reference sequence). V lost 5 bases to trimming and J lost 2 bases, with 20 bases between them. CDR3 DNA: TGTGCCAGCAGTGCCACAGCCCGGGACATCGACACAGATACGCAGTATTTT. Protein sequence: CASSATARDIDTDTQYF.

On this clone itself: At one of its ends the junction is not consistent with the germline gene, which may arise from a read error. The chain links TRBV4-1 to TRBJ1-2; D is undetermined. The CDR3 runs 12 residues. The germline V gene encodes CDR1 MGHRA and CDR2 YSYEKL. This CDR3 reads CASSQDIGRQLF. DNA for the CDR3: TGCGCCAGCAGCCAAGATATCGGTAGGCAACTCTTC.

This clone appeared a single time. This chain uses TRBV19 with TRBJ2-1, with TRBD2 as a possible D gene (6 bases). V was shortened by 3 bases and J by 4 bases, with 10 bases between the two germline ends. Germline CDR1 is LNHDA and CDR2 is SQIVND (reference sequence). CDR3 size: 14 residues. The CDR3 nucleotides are TGTGCCAGTAGTATGCTAGCGCAATACAATGAGCAGTTCTTC. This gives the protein CASSMLAQYNEQFF.